Following are 16 T cell receptor beta chains from one sample sequenced in a study of blood T cell repertoires in COVID-19. TCRdb keeps only in-frame clones here, not all; method: immunoSEQ multiplex PCR. Here the sample spans 110,000 or so clones, 70% to 90% being singletons. Sequenced: peripheral blood. These receptor sequences come from a woman aged 65 to 85 who had recovered from COVID-19.

This clone was seen just once. The chain employs TRBV13 and TRBJ2-5, with D perhaps matching TRBD1 (5 bases). This CDR3 is built from 15 residues. V shed 4 bases and J shed 1 base, with 13 bases lying between them. The germline CDR1 and CDR2 sequences are PRHDT and FYEKMQ (reference sequence). Here the CDR3 reads CASSSRDSFQETQYF. The CDR3 region has the DNA TGTGCCAGCAGCTCCCGTGACAGTTTCCAAGAGACCCAGTACTTC.

The chain is built from TRBV27 and TRBJ2-3; D is possibly TRBD1 (6 bases). The germline gives CDR1 MNHEY, CDR2 SMNVEV (reference sequence). V lost 6 bases, J lost 2 bases, and 9 bases lay in between. This CDR3 is 13 amino acids long. CDR3 sequence: CASSPGATDTQYF. The DNA of the CDR3 is TGTGCCAGCAGCCCAGGGGCCACAGATACGCAGTATTTT.

The CDR3, as DNA: TGTGCCAGCAGCTTACGGTCCGGCCGGGGGGACACTGAAGCTTTCTTT. Residues: CASSLRSGRGDTEAFF. The V call is TRBV7-9, the J call TRBJ1-1; D is possibly TRBD1 (5 bases). The length of the CDR3 is 16 residues. V lost 2 bases and J lost 3, with 16 bases in between. Germline loops: CDR1 SEHNR, CDR2 FQNEAQ (reference sequence).

V usage is TRBV27 and J usage is TRBJ1-3; 7 nucleotides line up with TRBD1. Germline V gene lookup returns CDR1 MNHEY and CDR2 SMNVEV (reference sequence). This CDR3 contains 14 residues. Trimming cost V 6 bases and J 5 bases; bases outside gene matches: 7. CDR3 region: CASRGDRSRNTIYF. CDR3 bases: TGTGCCAGCAGGGGGGACAGAAGTAGAAACACCATATATTTT.

The rearrangement links TRBV6-5 to TRBJ2-1, with 10 bases matching TRBD1. J gave up 7 bases and V 7 bases, and 7 bases lay outside the gene matches. The germline V gene has CDR1 MNHEY and CDR2 SVGAGI. This CDR3 spans 14 amino acids. CDR3 protein: CASTGTGVGNEQFF. In nucleotides, the CDR3 is TGTGCCAGCACCGGGACAGGGGTGGGTAATGAGCAGTTCTTC.

The chain combines TRBV5-1 with TRBJ2-5, with TRBD2 as a possible D gene (7 bases). Germline assignment: CDR1 SGHRS and CDR2 YFSETQ. The V gene lost 4 bases and the J gene lost 4 bases, with 23 bases spanning the gap. The CDR3 is made up of 17 amino acids. CDR3 residues: CASSTVGDTGGRETQYF. The DNA for the CDR3 is TGCGCCAGCAGCACGGTGGGGGACACCGGGGGGAGAGAGACCCAGTACTTC.

The chain recombines TRBV2 with TRBJ2-3; 8 nucleotides agree with TRBD2. Germline CDR1 and CDR2: SNHLY and FYNNEI. With V trimmed by 0 bases and J by 1 base, 6 bases remained unmatched. There are 17 residues in the CDR3. The CDR3 DNA follows: TGTGCCAGCAGTGAAGCGCGCGATAGCGGGGGCACAGATACGCAGTATTTT. Protein: CASSEARDSGGTDTQYF.

The chain joins TRBV19 to TRBJ2-7, with TRBD1 identical over 7 bases. CDR1 and CDR2 (germline): LNHDA, SQIVND (reference sequence). The CDR3 is 15 amino acids. V lost 0 bases to trimming and J lost 1 base; unmatched junction nucleotides: 3. The CDR3 loop is CASSIDLGQSYEQYF. The CDR3 region has the DNA TGTGCCAGTAGTATAGATCTGGGACAGTCCTACGAGCAGTACTTC.

V is TRBV3-1 (or the pseudogene TRBV3-2) and J is TRBJ1-1; D remains ambiguous. The CDR3 has 12 amino acids. V lost 4 bases and J 1 base, leaving 4 bases between the germline ends. The germline CDR1 and CDR2 sequences are LGHDT and YNNKEL (reference sequence). The CDR3 nucleotides are TGTGCCAGCAGCCTTAGGAACACTGAAGCTTTCTTT. Translation gives CASSLRNTEAFF.

This clone showed up just a few times. The chain links TRBV5-1 to TRBJ1-3; TRBD1 is a possible D gene (6 bases). This CDR3 has 15 amino acids. Germline loops: CDR1 SGHRS, CDR2 YFSETQ. Trimming removed 2 bases from V and 4 bases from J, with 13 bases in between. The CDR3 nucleotides read TGCGCCAGCAGCTTACAGGGTTGGGACGGAAACACCATATATTTT. Its translation is CASSLQGWDGNTIYF.

The V and J genes are TRBV5-4 and TRBJ1-2; TRBD1 agrees at 10 bases. The length of the CDR3 is 15 residues. The germline CDR1 and CDR2 sequences are SGHNT and YYREEE (reference sequence). With 4 bases clipped from V and 5 bases from J, the junction kept 8 bases outside the gene matches. The CDR3 sequence is CASSLRGQGRYGYTF. As DNA, the CDR3 is TGTGCCAGCAGCCTCCGGGGACAGGGGAGGTATGGCTACACCTTC.

Here the CDR3 reads CAIRTGTSLYEQYF. The CDR3 DNA follows: TGTGCCATCAGAACCGGGACTAGCCTATACGAGCAGTACTTC. The chain uses TRBV10-3 and TRBJ2-7; the match to TRBD2 covers 9 bases. The CDR3 loop spans 14 amino acids. CDR1 is ENHRY, CDR2 SYGVKD, per germline. Unmatched junction bases numbered 7, after V lost 6 bases and J lost 4 bases.

The gene calls are TRBV5-1 and TRBJ2-3; 9 bases are a match to TRBD1. Unmatched junction bases numbered 5, after V lost 3 bases and J lost 3 bases. CDR3 length: 15 residues. Germline V gives CDR1 SGHRS, CDR2 YFSETQ. The CDR3 DNA reads TGCGCCAGCAGCTGGGGACAGGGAGGAACAGATACGCAGTATTTT. Translation: CASSWGQGGTDTQYF.

The chain combines TRBV27 with TRBJ2-7; D is perhaps TRBD1 (5 bases). CDR1 is MNHEY, CDR2 SMNVEV, per germline (reference sequence). The CDR3 runs 12 residues. Trimming left V 3 bases short and J 4 bases short, with 7 bases between. The CDR3 here is CASSFRDYEQYF. The CDR3 DNA reads as TGTGCCAGCAGTTTCAGGGATTACGAGCAGTACTTC.

The rearrangement links TRBV12-5 to TRBJ2-1; the match to TRBD1 covers 8 bases. Trimming cost V 5 bases and J 2 bases; bases outside gene matches: 2. The CDR3 length is 14 residues. Germline values: CDR1 LGHNT, CDR2 FRNRAP. The CDR3 reads CASGKTGAYNEQFF. The CDR3 DNA reads as TGTGCTAGTGGTAAGACAGGGGCCTACAATGAGCAGTTCTTC.

The table lists this clone with a count of one. The gene calls are TRBV7-2 and TRBJ1-1, with D maybe TRBD1 (6 bases). The CDR3 covers 15 residues. Trimming took 5 bases from V and 3 from J, leaving 16 bases between them. CDR1 SGHTA and CDR2 FQGNSA come from the germline V gene. The CDR3 sequence: CASSIKGGGDTEAFF. The CDR3 DNA is TGTGCCAGCAGCATTAAAGGGGGAGGGGACACTGAAGCTTTCTTT.